The 10 T cell receptor beta chains below come from one sample, sequenced in a study of tissue T cells after allogeneic stem cell transplantation. Measured with immunoSEQ multiplex PCR; TCRdb has only the in-frame clones, and not every one. Among about 790 clones listed, approximately 68% were seen once. Sample: liver tissue, taken at autopsy. The source is an older male patient with steroid-refractory graft-versus-host disease after an allogeneic stem cell transplant. Some T cells may possibly be graft donor cells.

The CDR3 bases are TGTGCCAGCCGATCACAGGAGCTTTATGGCTACACCTTC. Translated, it gives CASRSQELYGYTF. The genes are TRBV5-6 and TRBJ1-2, with D perhaps TRBD1 (5 bases). Deletions cut 7 bases from V and 5 bases from J, with 15 bases between. The germline CDR1 and CDR2 sequences are SGHDT and YYEEEE. The CDR3 totals 13 residues.

The rearrangement links TRBV4-3 to TRBJ2-1, with D uncertain. The CDR3 spans 16 residues. Trimming removed 0 bases at V and 0 bases at J, with 9 bases between. Germline-derived CDR1 and CDR2 are LGHNA and YSLEER. CDR3 in amino acids: CASSQDSLSSYNEQFF. The CDR3 DNA follows: TGCGCCAGCAGCCAAGATTCCCTTAGCTCCTACAATGAGCAGTTCTTC.

This chain links TRBV15 with TRBJ1-5; D is possibly TRBD1 (5 bases). This CDR3 is 14 amino acids long. V was shortened by 4 bases and J by 7 bases, with 14 bases between the two germline ends. Germline V gene sequence: CDR1 LNHNV, CDR2 YYDKDF (reference sequence). The CDR3 spells CATSTRQTGQPQHF. DNA for the CDR3: TGTGCCACCAGCACGCGACAGACGGGACAGCCCCAGCATTTT.

This CDR3 reads CASSPHSNSPLHF. DNA for the CDR3: TGCGCCAGCAGCCCACACAGTAATTCACCCCTCCACTTT. The rearrangement joins TRBV5-1 to TRBJ1-6, with D uncertain. Germline V gene lookup returns CDR1 SGHRS and CDR2 YFSETQ. The CDR3 covers 13 residues. V gave up 4 bases and J gave up 6 bases, with 8 bases separating them.

This clone was recorded a few times. The chain employs TRBV27 and TRBJ2-7, with D maybe TRBD1 (6 bases). V was clipped by 8 bases and J by 3 bases, with 14 bases between them. Germline CDR1 reads MNHEY; CDR2 reads SMNVEV (reference sequence). This CDR3 has 13 residues. CDR3 nucleotides: TGTGCCAGCGGCCCCCGGACAGACTACGAGCAGTACTTC. Amino acid sequence: CASGPRTDYEQYF.

The chain carries TRBV19 and TRBJ1-2, with D unclear. This CDR3 comprises 16 residues. Germline V gene lookup returns CDR1 LNHDA and CDR2 SQIVND (reference sequence). The V end was cut by 3 bases, the J end by 5 bases, with 19 bases between. CDR3 region: CASSITVGDTRYGYTF. The DNA of the CDR3 is TGTGCCAGTAGTATCACCGTGGGCGACACTAGATATGGCTACACCTTC.

The chain links TRBV2 to TRBJ1-2; D ambiguous. Germline V gene data show CDR1 as SNHLY and CDR2 as FYNNEI. V was cut by 7 bases and J by 0 bases, with 9 bases left in between. The CDR3 spans 13 residues. The CDR3 DNA is TGTGCCAGCAAGGGCAGTTCTAACTATGGCTACACCTTC. Amino acid sequence: CASKGSSNYGYTF.

CDR3 residues: CASSSTTSTDTQYF. CDR3 DNA sequence: TGTGCCAGTAGTTCGACAACTAGCACAGATACGCAGTATTTT. This chain joins TRBV19 and TRBJ2-3, with D unresolved. This CDR3 is 14 amino acids long. CDR1 is LNHDA and CDR2 is SQIVND in the germline V gene (reference sequence). The V end lost 5 bases, the J end lost 0 bases, and 9 bases lay between the germline ends.

With respect to this clone: A read error may be the cause here, since a much bigger clone is one base away. This chain uses TRBV5-6 with TRBJ2-5; 8 nucleotides align to TRBD2. The germline V gene encodes CDR1 SGHDT and CDR2 YYEEEE. This CDR3 is 15 amino acids long. CDR3 region: CARSWVAGGGETQYF. The CDR3 nucleotides read TGTGCCCGCAGCTGGGTGGCCGGGGGGGGAGAGACCCAGTACTTC.

This sequence joins TRBV20-1 and TRBJ2-1, with D unclear. V was clipped by 7 bases and J by 4 bases, with 8 bases between them. Germline CDR1 reads DFQATT; CDR2 reads SNEGSKA (reference sequence). CDR3 length: 11 amino acids. The CDR3 region is CSGRKYNEQFF. The DNA of the CDR3 is TGCAGTGGGCGGAAGTACAATGAGCAGTTCTTC.